This T cell receptor (beta chain) was identified during a study of T-cell reconstitution after alpha-beta-depleted transplantation in children. Germline CDR1 and CDR2: SQVTM and ANQGSEA. The CDR3 is made up of 11 amino acids. V lost 3 bases, J lost 4 bases, and 7 bases lay in between. The TCRbeta library was prepared with unique molecular identifiers. Via MiXCR, TCRdb re-called the PCR reads, giving one row per CDR3 protein. The data contain over 150,000 distinct CDR3 sequences, roughly 15% of them singletons. Only a few counts were recorded for this clonotype. Sequenced material: PBMCs from the stem cell graft donor, taken from the stem cell graft. This chain links TRBV29-1 with TRBJ2-7; TRBD2 might be the D (6 bases). The origin of this receptor is a human donor who donated a stem cell graft to a child with acute lymphoblastic leukemia. The CDR3 region is CSVEEGYEQYF. CDR3 DNA: TGCAGCGTTGAGGAGGGGTACGAGCAGTACTTC.